One T cell receptor (beta chain) is described in this entry. The antigen is undetermined. CDR1 is SGHTA and CDR2 is FQGNSA in the germline V gene. The CDR3 is made up of 15 amino acids. V lost 5 bases and J lost 8, with 21 bases in between. Amplification used 60 Vbeta primers and 13 Jbeta primers. Sequencing was performed with immunoSEQ multiplex PCR; in TCRdb, only in-frame clones are kept and a portion is missing. Seen here are approximately 110,000 clones, about 80% observed once, and the top ten hold approximately 3.8%. This sample is drawn from a study of cytomegalovirus exposure and HLA in healthy donors. Overall study: The Caucasian-associated ancestry cluster held less than 85% of a few hundred genotyped donors. General study points: 87-base-pair reads could not separate some V segments, including TRBV6-2 and TRBV6-3.

The clonotype comes from a man aged 35 to 55 in good health and CMV-seronegative. Sequenced sample: PBMCs. The rearrangement uses TRBV7-2 and TRBJ1-2, with D tentatively TRBD1 (5 bases). CDR3 coding DNA: TGTGCCAGCAGCCCAGGGTCGCAGGAGTGGGAAGGCTACACCTTC. Amino acid sequence: CASSPGSQEWEGYTF.